These T cell receptor beta chains were read from a single sample in a study of cytomegalovirus exposure and HLA in healthy donors. Libraries were prepared by immunoSEQ multiplex PCR; TCRdb keeps only in-frame clonotypes and omits some of them. There are approximately 110,000 clones in the sample, with roughly 0.94% held by the top ten. The sequenced sample was PBMCs. All receptors derive from a man aged 18 to 30 in good health and CMV-seronegative. Both conserved end residues are part of each CDR3.

j_call,v_call,cdr3_aa
TRBJ2-7,TRBV18,CASFRDHGAYEQYF
TRBJ1-2,TRBV30,CAWSTLLGNYGYTF
TRBJ1-1,TRBV6-5,CASSLDRGPDTEAFF
TRBJ1-1,TRBV19,CASSPEREVTVMNTEAFF
TRBJ2-5,TRBV28,CASSPGLAGTETQYF
TRBJ2-3,TRBV30,CACPGVAGGTDTQYF
TRBJ2-7,TRBV29-1,CSVEDTYEQYF
TRBJ2-3,TRBV30,CAWSWGLAGVGQYF
TRBJ2-1,TRBV7-9,CAGGASGAYNEQFF
TRBJ2-3,TRBV2,CASSPTGAGADTQYF
TRBJ1-5,TRBV19,CASTSLSRQRNQPQHF
TRBJ1-1,TRBV30,CAWSAVNTEAFF